The table lists the clone carrying this T cell receptor (beta chain) with a few counts. No antigen is known for it. Repertoires were generated with immunoSEQ multiplex PCR, while TCRdb's copy carries only in-frame clones and drops some. The sample shows 100,000 or so clones, about 87% of them seen only once. These data belong to a study of T cell responses to AZD1222 COVID-19 vaccine. Points from the study as a whole: Baseline serology detected seropositivity in only six AZD1222 recipients. Targets within unmutated variant regions were reportedly found for nearly half of spike-specific TCRs.

With V trimmed by 5 bases and J by 1 base, 5 bases remained unmatched. The CDR3 spans 15 residues. Germline V gene lookup returns CDR1 LNHDA and CDR2 SQIVND (reference sequence). The TCR was taken from an adult in good health. Sequenced here: peripheral blood, sampled on day 0 of AZD1222 vaccination. This chain uses TRBV19 with TRBJ2-3, with TRBD2 identical over 8 bases. CDR3 protein: CASSPREGGTDTQYF. DNA for the CDR3: TGTGCCAGTAGTCCCCGGGAGGGAGGCACAGATACGCAGTATTTT.